These T cell receptor beta chains were read from a single sample in a study of quantifying T cell responses using KT2 cells. TCRdb re-derived calls from the UMI-ligation and nested PCR reads in MiXCR, one entry per CDR3 protein. The table records some 34,000 distinct CDR3 sequences, over 9% of them present only once. Sequenced material: PBMCs spiked with cells of the T cell clone KT2. These receptors all stem from a human donor. CDR3s include the opening cysteine and the closing phenylalanine or tryptophan. Each record gives: V gene, clone size, D gene, J gene, CDR3 DNA, CDR3 protein. The D gene is left open where the match is weak. Clone sizes are given selectively: once, few, many, or a class where the clone is expanded.

>TRBV30|NA|TRBD2|TRBJ2-2
TGTGCCTGGAGTACGGACGGGAGGTCCACCGGGGAGCTGTTTTTT
CAWSTDGRSTGELFF
>TRBV5-6|few|NA|TRBJ2-1
TGTGCCAGCAGCCGTGGGGGTAGGGAGCAGTTCTTC
CASSRGGREQFF
>TRBV6-1|NA|TRBD2|TRBJ2-5
TGTGCCAGCAGTGAAGGGCTAGCGGGGGGGTTTGAGACCCAGTACTTC
CASSEGLAGGFETQYF
>TRBV4-1|NA|NA|TRBJ2-7
TGCGCCAGCACCAAAACCGGACAGAGGGAGGACTACGAGCAGTACTTC
CASTKTGQREDYEQYF
>TRBV12-3/TRBV12-4|few|TRBD2|TRBJ2-1
TGTGCCAGCAGTTCCCGACTGGCGGGGGACTCCTACAATGAGCAGTTCTTC
CASSSRLAGDSYNEQFF
>TRBV5-1|many|NA|TRBJ1-1
TGCGCCAGCAGCGCCCAAGTCGGGACGAACACTGAAGCTTTCTTT
CASSAQVGTNTEAFF
>TRBV12-5|many|NA|TRBJ1-5
TGTGCTAGTGGTTTGGGACAGAGCAATCAGCCCCAGCATTTT
CASGLGQSNQPQHF
>TRBV29-1|NA|TRBD1|TRBJ1-1
TGCAGCGTTGAATTGGACAGGGGGCCGGACACTGAAGCTTTCTTT
CSVELDRGPDTEAFF
>TRBV24-1|few|TRBD2|TRBJ2-1
TGTGCCACCAGTGAATCTAGCGGGAGCTCCTACAATGAGCAGTTCTTC
CATSESSGSSYNEQFF
>TRBV19|many|TRBD1|TRBJ1-1
TGTGCCAGTAGTTCTCCCGGGACAGGGAATACTGAAGCTTTCTTT
CASSSPGTGNTEAFF
>TRBV12-3/TRBV12-4|few|NA|TRBJ2-1
TGTGCCAGCAGTTTGTGGGCCGCCTCCTACAATGAGCAGTTCTTC
CASSLWAASYNEQFF
>TRBV19|NA|TRBD1|TRBJ1-1
TGTGCCAGTACCCCTTACGGCGGGACAGGGTGGGGCACTGAAGCTTTCTTT
CASTPYGGTGWGTEAFF
>TRBV7-2|few|NA|TRBJ1-3
TGTGCCAGCAGCCACCTGGACTCAGGATTAGGTGGAAACACCATATATTTT
CASSHLDSGLGGNTIYF
>TRBV27|few|TRBD1|TRBJ2-7
TGTGCCAGCAGTTTATATGGGACAGACTTCCCGCAGTACTTC
CASSLYGTDFPQYF
>TRBV20-1|NA|TRBD2|TRBJ2-7
TGCAGTGCTCGGGGGGAGGGCCACGGCGAGCAGTACTTC
CSARGEGHGEQYF
>TRBV9|NA|TRBD1|TRBJ1-2
TGTGCCAGCAGCGGCGACCGGGACAGGATTAACTATGGCTACACCTTC
CASSGDRDRINYGYTF
>TRBV6-5|few|NA|TRBJ2-7
TGTGCCAGCAGTTACTCGTTAACAGGGGGGGGGTACGAGCAGTACTTC
CASSYSLTGGGYEQYF
>TRBV28|NA|NA|TRBJ1-1
TGTGCCAGCAGCCTGCCACCTAACACTGAAGCTTTCTTT
CASSLPPNTEAFF
>TRBV4-3|NA|TRBD2|TRBJ2-3
TGCGCCAGCAGCCAAAGACTAGCCCGCACAGATACGCAGTATTTT
CASSQRLARTDTQYF
>TRBV27|NA|NA|TRBJ1-2
TGTGCCAGCAGTCACACTATCTTAGACAGGACGTATGGCTACACCTTC
CASSHTILDRTYGYTF
>TRBV18|NA|TRBD1|TRBJ2-4
TGTGCCAGCTCACCCGGACAGGGGGTTAAAAACATTCAGTACTTC
CASSPGQGVKNIQYF
>TRBV5-1|few|NA|TRBJ1-2
TGCGCCAGCAGCTTTCAGGGGAACTATGGCTACACCTTC
CASSFQGNYGYTF
>TRBV27|NA|NA|TRBJ2-1
TGTGCCAGCAGACAGGCTTCAGCCTACAATGAGCAGTTCTTC
CASRQASAYNEQFF
>TRBV2|many|NA|TRBJ1-1
TGTGCCAGCAGGGCCCGTCAACAGAACACTGAAGCTTTCTTT
CASRARQQNTEAFF
>TRBV20-1|NA|NA|TRBJ1-2
TGCAGTGCTAGGCTAACCGGGGATAACTATGGCTACAACTTC
CSARLTGDNYGYNF
>TRBV4-3|NA|NA|TRBJ1-3
TGCGCCAGCAGCCAGGGTATCTTCAGCTCTGGAAACACCATATATTTT
CASSQGIFSSGNTIYF
>TRBV6-6|many|TRBD1|TRBJ1-2
TGTGCCAGCGGGGACAGGGGGCGAGGGGATAGCTATGGCTACACCTTC
CASGDRGRGDSYGYTF
>TRBV14|NA|NA|TRBJ1-1
TGTGCCAGCAGCCAAGGGGTCAACACTGAAGCTTTCTTT
CASSQGVNTEAFF
>TRBV10-2|many|NA|TRBJ2-7
TGCGCCAGCAAGGACTGGAGCTCCTACGAGCAGTACTTC
CASKDWSSYEQYF
>TRBV30|NA|NA|TRBJ1-1
TGTGCCTGGAGTGTAGGAGGGTTGGCTTTCTTT
CAWSVGGLAFF
>TRBV6-1|few|NA|TRBJ2-3
TGTGCCAGCAGTGCCCCGGTATTTGGGGCCACAGATACGCAGTATTTT
CASSAPVFGATDTQYF
>TRBV7-2|many|TRBD1|TRBJ2-7
TGTGCCAGCAGCACCGGGACAGGGGGCGTGCAGTACTTC
CASSTGTGGVQYF
>TRBV12-3/TRBV12-4|NA|NA|TRBJ1-1
TGTGCCAGCAGGGAGGGACCCGTGGGAGATTTCTTT
CASREGPVGDFF
>TRBV14|NA|NA|TRBJ2-5
TGTGCCAGCAGCCAACGGAACCAAGAGACCCAGTACTTC
CASSQRNQETQYF
>TRBV6-5|many|NA|TRBJ1-1
TGTGCCAGCAGTTACGAGGCAGTGAACACTGAAGCTTTCTTT
CASSYEAVNTEAFF
>TRBV13|many|NA|TRBJ2-1
TGTGCCAGCAGCATGACTAGTAATGAGCAGTTCTTC
CASSMTSNEQFF
>TRBV20-1|many|NA|TRBJ2-3
TGCAGTGCTAGAAGGGACACGAGCGGAGATACGCAGTATTTT
CSARRDTSGDTQYF
>TRBV6-5|few|NA|TRBJ2-1
TGTGCCAGCAGTTACGACCGGGGCCCTAATGAGCAGTTCTTC
CASSYDRGPNEQFF
>TRBV7-2|NA|TRBD2|TRBJ2-5
TGTGCCAGCAGCTTAGGGACTAGCGGGGGGGTTAGGCGAGAGACCCAGTACTTC
CASSLGTSGGVRRETQYF
>TRBV4-3|many|NA|TRBJ2-1
TGCGCCAGCAGCCAAGTGGAGGCAGGCAGTGAGCAGTTCTTC
CASSQVEAGSEQFF
>TRBV6-1|NA|NA|TRBJ1-1
TGTGCCAGTAACTTCTTAGAGAACACTGAAGCTTTCTTT
CASNFLENTEAFF
>TRBV29-1|many|TRBD1|TRBJ2-3
TGCAGCGTTCTGGAAGCGGGACAGGGGGCCGTAGATACGCAGTATTTT
CSVLEAGQGAVDTQYF
>TRBV7-9|many|TRBD1|TRBJ1-6
TGTGCCAGCAAGACAGGGACCGATTCACCCCTCCACTTT
CASKTGTDSPLHF
>TRBV5-1|many|NA|TRBJ2-7
TGCGCCAGCAGCAGCCAAGGGCACGAGCAGTACTTC
CASSSQGHEQYF
>TRBV7-9|NA|NA|TRBJ2-3
TGTGCCAGCAGCTTAGATGGGGGAGATACGCAGTATTTT
CASSLDGGDTQYF
>TRBV7-3|NA|TRBD1|TRBJ2-2
TGTGCCAGCAGCTTAGCCGCGGGGACAGGGAACACCGGGGAGCTGTTTTTT
CASSLAAGTGNTGELFF
>TRBV20-1|many|TRBD2|TRBJ2-5
TGCAGTGCCATTATGCTAGCGGTACAAGAGACCCAGTACTTC
CSAIMLAVQETQYF
>TRBV5-1|many|NA|TRBJ1-3
TGCGCCAGCAGCCCGGATCTCTCTGGAAACACCATATATTTT
CASSPDLSGNTIYF
>TRBV5-1|many|NA|TRBJ2-7
TGCGCCAGCAGCTTGCCTAGTGGACACTACGAGCAGTACTTC
CASSLPSGHYEQYF
>TRBV6-6|NA|TRBD1|TRBJ2-7
TGTGCCAGCAGGTCCCACGGGACAGACATTTACGAGCAGTACTTC
CASRSHGTDIYEQYF
>TRBV7-2|NA|NA|TRBJ2-5
TGTGCCAGCAGCCGTGATGACGCCCAAGAGACCCAGTACTTC
CASSRDDAQETQYF
>TRBV30|many|TRBD1|TRBJ2-3
TGTGCCTGGACGTTCGGGACAGGGGGTACAGATACGCAGTATTTT
CAWTFGTGGTDTQYF
>TRBV7-8|few|TRBD2|TRBJ2-1
TGTGCCAGCAGCCTAGGGACTAGCGGGATTTCGTCCTACAATGAGCAGTTCTTC
CASSLGTSGISSYNEQFF
>TRBV12-3/TRBV12-4|few|NA|TRBJ2-3
TGTGCCAGCAGCCCCACAGGGAGGAGCACAGATACGCAGTATTTT
CASSPTGRSTDTQYF
>TRBV7-3|many|TRBD2|TRBJ2-1
TGTGCCAGCAGCTTCGGACTAGATGGCAATGAGCAGTTCTTC
CASSFGLDGNEQFF
>TRBV20-1|few|NA|TRBJ1-5
TGCAGTGCTAGAGATACGAGTGGCCCTAGCAATCAGCCCCAGCATTTT
CSARDTSGPSNQPQHF
>TRBV6-5|NA|NA|TRBJ1-3
TGTGCCAGCAGTTACTCGACTGGGTTATCTGGAAACACCATATATTTT
CASSYSTGLSGNTIYF